This T cell receptor (beta chain) was sequenced during a study of T-cell memory formation after mild COVID-19. Study outcomes and limitations: Some SARS-CoV-2-responding clones were already detected in memory before infection. Among clones contracting day 15 to 85, CD4/CD8 was balanced, whereas later expanders leaned CD4+. Researchers report contracting CD4+ clones mostly in CM and EM, with CD8+ clones in EMRA.

The 5'RACE method, run with constant-segment primers, produced TCR alpha and TCR beta cDNA libraries (carrying sample barcodes and UMIs). TCRdb ran MiXCR on the 5' RACE reads and lists one entry per CDR3 protein. There are just over 300,000 distinct CDR3 sequences in the sample; roughly a fifth occur only once, and 21% lies in the top ten. Of note for this clonotype: Its specificity is unknown.

V was shortened by 2 bases and J by 2 bases, with 20 bases between the two germline ends. Germline loops: CDR1 SGHTA, CDR2 FQGNSA. The CDR3 has 18 residues. The receptor's source is a man in his late teens or twenties who had mild COVID-19 (a few samples of this study predate the infection). Cell type and time point are not known. The chain joins TRBV7-2 to TRBJ2-3, with D unclear. Sequenced input: PBMCs or a T cell subset sorted from them (not recorded which). The CDR3 sequence is CASSLNFRWLTTTDTQYF. As DNA, the CDR3 is TGTGCCAGCAGCTTAAATTTTCGGTGGCTTACTACCACAGATACGCAGTATTTT.